This section outlines one TCR beta chain sequence together with its context. Its antigen remains unidentified. These data come from a study of long-term antiretroviral therapy in people with HIV. Whole-study context: Specimens dating back about a decade before the 2015 immediate-ART recommendation are the oldest included.

V lost 7 bases and J 1 base, leaving 13 bases between the germline ends. The V gene's germline CDR1 is MNHEY and CDR2 SVGAGI. The CDR3 contains 14 residues. immunoSEQ v3.0 was run at survey level. Sequencing used immunoSEQ multiplex PCR; TCRdb keeps in-frame clones, though not all of them. This repertoire shows under 45,000 clones, approximately 85% found once; its top ten account for approximately 4.8%. Study outcomes and limitations: Clones that expanded before ART (that is, prior to treatment) dominated the repertoire at all time points. Controls exceeded HIV repertoires in CDR3 length range. Blood draws took place between about 2004 and 2017 and possibly involved older ART regimens.

The source of this sequence is a woman aged 25 to 39 with HIV. The J gene is TRBJ1-1, the V gene TRBV6-5, with D possibly TRBD1 on 6 matching bases. The sequences come from unsorted PBMCs, collected 2.8 years before starting antiretroviral therapy. The CDR3, as DNA: TGTGCCAGCAACTCACAGGGCAGGAACACTGAAGCTTTCTTT. Residues: CASNSQGRNTEAFF.